The following is a TCR beta chain sequence with its context. What it binds is not known. This sample was included in a study of cytomegalovirus exposure and HLA in healthy donors. Points from the study as a whole: The study flagged 150 to 200 TCR beta chains as cytomegalovirus-associated. According to a subsequent analysis, TCR clusters identified in the first cohort showed a tendency to co-occur across the 120 or so validation repertoires. A few CMV-associated chains proved CMV antigen-specific in vitro.

Clones were sequenced by immunoSEQ multiplex PCR, and TCRdb holds only the in-frame ones, with some missing. The sample has over 120,000 clones; about 94% are singletons. The V and J ends lost 3 bases and 4 bases respectively, with 13 bases between them. Germline values: CDR1 SGHAT, CDR2 FQNNGV. The CDR3 is 15 amino acids. V gene TRBV11-2 combines with J gene TRBJ1-3, with a possible D match to TRBD1 (6 bases). The sequence was obtained from a young man in good health and CMV-seropositive. Source material: PBMCs. CDR3 nucleotides: TGTGCCAGCAGCTTTGTCAGGGGAGAAGGAAACACCATATATTTT. Encoded protein: CASSFVRGEGNTIYF. Combining the CDR3 with reference TRBV11-2 and TRBJ1-3 gives the whole variable domain EAGVAQSPRYKIIEKRQSVAFWCNPISGHATLYWYQQILGQGPKLLIQFQNNGVVDDSQLPKDRFSAERLKGVDSTLKIQPAKLEDSAVYLCASSFVRGEGNTIYFGEGSWLTVV.